Listed below are T cell receptor beta chains from one sample, sequenced in a study of OX40 agonist ivuxolimab in advanced cancers. Some clones are missing from TCRdb's copy, which holds only in-frame ones; the method was immunoSEQ multiplex PCR. The table records 40,000 to 55,000 clones, 70% to 90% of them present only once. The sample was CD4+ or CD8+ T cells sorted from blood, taken in a trial of the OX40 agonist ivuxolimab. These receptors all come from an adult with an advanced solid tumor such as melanoma, head and neck, liver or kidney cancer. The CDR3 runs from the conserved cysteine through the conserved F or W. A D gene is named only where the DNA matches it firmly. Some rows mark clone size as missing; the rest say once, few, many or name a class of expanded clone.

V	J	D	size	DNA	CDR3
TRBV7-9	TRBJ1-4	NA	NA	TGTGCCAGCAGCTTACCGGGGGCGGCTAATGAAAAACTGTTTTTT	CASSLPGAANEKLFF
TRBV10-3	TRBJ2-1	NA	NA	TGTGCCATCAGTGAGAGGGGGAACAATGAGCAGTTCTTC	CAISERGNNEQFF
TRBV7-9	TRBJ2-2	NA	NA	TGTGCCAGCCTTGACAGGAACACCGGGGAGCTGTTTTTT	CASLDRNTGELFF
TRBV4-2	TRBJ2-7	NA	NA	TGTGCCAGCAGCCGGGGGACCGAATCCTACGAGCAGTACTTC	CASSRGTESYEQYF
TRBV5-6	TRBJ1-5	NA	NA	TGTGCCAGCAGCTTGGGAGGGGTTCAGCCCCAGCATTTT	CASSLGGVQPQHF
TRBV4-1	TRBJ1-5	TRBD1	medium-sized	TGCGCCAGCAGCCTGGGGACAGACGGTAGACAGCCCCAGCATTTT	CASSLGTDGRQPQHF
TRBV10-2	TRBJ2-5	NA	NA	TGCGCCAGCAGTCAGACTAGGGGGCTGGGGGGAGAGACCCAGTACTTC	CASSQTRGLGGETQYF
TRBV11-2	TRBJ1-5	NA	NA	TGTGCCAGCAGCTTAGCCGCGAATCAGCCCCAGCATTTT	CASSLAANQPQHF
TRBV23-1	TRBJ2-7	NA	NA	TGCGCCAGCAGTCCCCTCCGCCCCTACGAGCAGTACTTC	CASSPLRPYEQYF
TRBV6-5	TRBJ1-2	NA	NA	TGTGCCAGCAGTTACGGGATAACAGGGTCCTATGGCTACACCTTC	CASSYGITGSYGYTF
TRBV5-4	TRBJ1-3	NA	NA	TGTGCCAGCAGCTTGGAGGGATCTGGAAACACCATATATTTT	CASSLEGSGNTIYF
TRBV6-5	TRBJ1-6	NA	once	TGTGCCAGCAGTTACTCAGAGACCGACTATAATTCACCCCTCCACTTT	CASSYSETDYNSPLHF
TRBV28	TRBJ2-7	TRBD1	NA	TGTGCCAGCAGTTTGAGGGACAGGGGCTATACTTACGAGCAGTACTTC	CASSLRDRGYTYEQYF
TRBV11-3	TRBJ1-5	NA	NA	TGTGCCAGCAGCTTAGGTCAGCCCCAGCATTTT	CASSLGQPQHF
TRBV27	TRBJ2-7	TRBD1	NA	TGTGCCAGCAGTCCCCCAGGGGGCCTACTCGAGCAGTACTTC	CASSPPGGLLEQYF
TRBV29-1	TRBJ2-7	TRBD2	NA	TGCAGCGTTGAAGAGCCGACTAGCGGATACGAGCAGTACTTC	CSVEEPTSGYEQYF
TRBV2	TRBJ1-2	NA	once	TGTGCCAGCAGTGAAAGTGACTATGGCTACACCTTC	CASSESDYGYTF
TRBV13	TRBJ2-7	TRBD1	NA	TGTGCCAGCAGCTCGGCGAGGGGGCTGCACGAGCAGTACTTC	CASSSARGLHEQYF
TRBV2	TRBJ1-5	NA	NA	TGTGCCAGCAGGGACTATAGCAATCAGCCCCAGCATTTT	CASRDYSNQPQHF
TRBV7-2	TRBJ2-5	TRBD1	NA	TGTGCCAGCAGCTTAGATCAGGGGGCAGGGGAGACCCAGTACTTC	CASSLDQGAGETQYF
TRBV27	TRBJ2-5	TRBD2	NA	TGTGCCAGCAGCCCGGGACTAGCGGGGAAAGAGACCCAGTACTTC	CASSPGLAGKETQYF
TRBV29-1	TRBJ1-1	NA	NA	TGCAGCGTTGTGGGGACACAAGCTTTCTTT	CSVVGTQAFF
TRBV6-5	TRBJ1-1	NA	NA	TGTGCCAGCAGTCTCGGGGCTGATGAAGCTTTCTTT	CASSLGADEAFF
TRBV4-1	TRBJ2-2	TRBD2	NA	TGCGCCAGCAGCCAAGTATTAGCGGGGGGGATCGGGGAGCTGTTTTTT	CASSQVLAGGIGELFF
TRBV9	TRBJ2-1	NA	NA	TGTGCCAGCAGCGGAGGGCTGCTCTCCTACAATGAGCAGTTCTTC	CASSGGLLSYNEQFF
TRBV6-5	TRBJ1-5	NA	NA	TGTGCCAGCAGTGAAGAACCGAGATTCCCCCAGCATTTT	CASSEEPRFPQHF
TRBV7-2	TRBJ2-3	TRBD2	NA	TGTGCCAGCAGCTCTACTAGCGGAATATTGGATACGCAGTATTTT	CASSSTSGILDTQYF
TRBV6-5	TRBJ1-1	TRBD1	NA	TGTGCCAGCAGTTACTCGAAAGGACAGGGGCACACTGAAGCTTTCTTT	CASSYSKGQGHTEAFF
TRBV27	TRBJ2-3	TRBD1	NA	TGTGCCAGCAGTTCGCGGACAGGGGCATCAGATACGCAGTATTTT	CASSSRTGASDTQYF
TRBV14	TRBJ1-1	NA	NA	TGTGCCAGCAGCCAACCAGTCCGGGGAACCCGAAACGGGATGAACACTGAAGCTTTCTTT	CASSQPVRGTRNGMNTEAFF
TRBV27	TRBJ1-4	TRBD1	once	TGTGCCAGCAGTAGGGACAGGTTTTGGGAAAAACTGTTTTTT	CASSRDRFWEKLFF
TRBV11-2	TRBJ2-3	TRBD2	NA	TGTGCCAGCAGCTTAGTGGGTAGCGGGAGGGGAGATACGCAGTATTTT	CASSLVGSGRGDTQYF
TRBV19	TRBJ2-3	NA	NA	TGTGCCAGTAGTAGGCCCGGGACCCCCTTAGGGACAGATACGCAGTATTTT	CASSRPGTPLGTDTQYF
TRBV10-3	TRBJ1-2	TRBD1	NA	TGTGCCATCAGTCTACAGGGGGCTGGCTATGGCTACACCTTC	CAISLQGAGYGYTF
TRBV5-1	TRBJ2-1	NA	NA	TGCGCCAGCAGCCACAGGAGGGTCACTAGCGAGCAGTTCTTC	CASSHRRVTSEQFF
TRBV4-1	TRBJ2-3	NA	NA	TGCGCCAGCAGCCAAGGACTGGCGGATACGCAGTATTTT	CASSQGLADTQYF
TRBV9	TRBJ2-7	NA	NA	TGTGCCAGCAGCGTAGAGTTCCGGGGCTACGAGCAGTACTTC	CASSVEFRGYEQYF
TRBV10-1	TRBJ1-1	NA	NA	TGCGCCAGCAGTGGCGGGGGCGAAAACACTGAAGCTTTCTTT	CASSGGGENTEAFF
TRBV27	TRBJ1-5	NA	NA	TGTGCCAGCAGTTCGACGGGCAATCAGCCCCAGCATTTT	CASSSTGNQPQHF
TRBV5-1	TRBJ2-1	NA	NA	TGCGCCAGCAGCTTCCAACGCGCGGCCAATGAGCAGTTCTTC	CASSFQRAANEQFF
TRBV2	TRBJ2-5	NA	NA	TGTGCCAGCACCCCCCCGGGGTACCAAGAGACCCAGTACTTC	CASTPPGYQETQYF
TRBV29-1	TRBJ1-2	TRBD1	NA	TGCAGCGCAATCGGACAGGGTAATGGCTACACCTTC	CSAIGQGNGYTF
TRBV27	TRBJ2-7	TRBD1	NA	TGTGCCAGCCGAGGGGGCGCGGGTTTTCTAAACGAGCAGTACTTC	CASRGGAGFLNEQYF
TRBV7-2	TRBJ2-3	NA	NA	TGTGCCAGCAGCTTAAGAGGCAGCCCCACAGATACGCAGTATTTT	CASSLRGSPTDTQYF
TRBV10-1	TRBJ2-7	NA	NA	TGCGCCAGCACCCCTATTACACCAACCTACGAGCAGTACTTC	CASTPITPTYEQYF
TRBV9	TRBJ1-6	NA	NA	TGTGCGTCATCTTCCGGGACCTCCTATAATTCACCCCTCCACTTT	CASSSGTSYNSPLHF
TRBV5-1	TRBJ2-7	TRBD1	NA	TGCGCCAGCAGCTGGTGGACAGGATCTGCCTACGAGCAGTACTTC	CASSWWTGSAYEQYF
TRBV2	TRBJ2-1	TRBD2	NA	TGTGCCAGCAGTGAATCAGCGGGGGGAAAATACAATGAGCAGTTCTTC	CASSESAGGKYNEQFF
TRBV5-1	TRBJ1-1	NA	NA	TGCGCCAGCAGCTTCGCGTGGTGGGTTCGGGGGAGGAACACTGAAGCTTTCTTT	CASSFAWWVRGRNTEAFF
TRBV4-2	TRBJ1-5	NA	NA	TGTGCCAGCAGCCAAACGACCGGGCCGAGAAGATATAGCAATCAGCCCCAGCATTTT	CASSQTTGPRRYSNQPQHF
TRBV13	TRBJ2-7	TRBD2	NA	TGTGCCAGCAGCTCGGGGGGGTACGAGCAGTACTTC	CASSSGGYEQYF
TRBV9	TRBJ2-6	NA	NA	TGTGCCAGCAGAGGCTCTGGGGCCAACGTCCTGACTTTC	CASRGSGANVLTF
TRBV29-1	TRBJ2-5	NA	NA	TGCAGCGTCCAAACGCAAGAGACCCAGTACTTC	CSVQTQETQYF
TRBV19	TRBJ2-3	TRBD2	NA	TGTGCCAGTAGTATCTTAGCGGGACAAGATACGCAGTATTTT	CASSILAGQDTQYF
TRBV29-1	TRBJ2-7	NA	NA	TGCAGCGTTTGTCGGGGACCTTCCTACGAGCAGTACTTC	CSVCRGPSYEQYF
TRBV29-1	TRBJ1-2	NA	NA	TGCAGCGTTACAGGGCTCAAGGGGGGCTACACCTTC	CSVTGLKGGYTF
TRBV7-3	TRBJ1-2	NA	NA	TGTGCCAGCAGCAGACACCCTAACTATGGCTACACCTTC	CASSRHPNYGYTF
TRBV19	TRBJ2-1	TRBD2	NA	TGTGCCAGTAGTGTGACTAGCGGGGGGGCTGAGCAGTTCTTC	CASSVTSGGAEQFF
TRBV2	TRBJ2-5	NA	NA	TGTGCCAGCACCCCGTCAGCTAACCAAGAGACCCAGTACTTC	CASTPSANQETQYF